This T cell receptor beta chain came from a study of blood T cell repertoires in COVID-19. On the study more broadly: Acute and convalescent COVID-19 specimens originated in the United States, Italy and Spain. Nucleic acid was either cDNA or gDNA, and it came from T cells, B-cell-depleted T cells, or PBMCs.

In this sample, this clone turned up a few times. Original processing notes: Amplified reference gene primers provided the basis for estimating nucleated cell counts. TCRdb's copy holds only in-frame clones and misses some; the assay was immunoSEQ multiplex PCR. The V and J calls and the clone size are those of that table, but D and trimming were determined from the DNA. The data show 150,000 to 200,000 clones, approximately 74% seen once. Germline V CDR1 and CDR2: MNHEY, SVGAGI. V shed 6 bases and J shed 7 bases, with 18 bases lying between them. The CDR3 is made up of 14 amino acids. V is TRBV6-5 and J is TRBJ1-2, with TRBD1 as a possible D gene (6 bases). The receptor was isolated from a woman of 80 years or more with acute or convalescent COVID-19. The specimen sequenced was peripheral blood. DNA of the CDR3: TGTGCCAGCAGCAGGGACATTACTGTGGGTGGCTACACCTTC. It is translated as CASSRDITVGGYTF.